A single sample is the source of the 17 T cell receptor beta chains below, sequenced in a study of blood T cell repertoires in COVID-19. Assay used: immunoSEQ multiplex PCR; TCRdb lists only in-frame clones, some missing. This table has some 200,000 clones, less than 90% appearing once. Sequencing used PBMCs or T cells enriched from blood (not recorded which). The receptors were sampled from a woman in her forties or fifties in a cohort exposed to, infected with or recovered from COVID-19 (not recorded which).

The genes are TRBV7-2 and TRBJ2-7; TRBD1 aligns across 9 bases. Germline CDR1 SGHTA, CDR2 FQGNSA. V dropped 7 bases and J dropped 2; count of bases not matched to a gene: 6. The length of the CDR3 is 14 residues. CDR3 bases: TGTGCCAGCACTCCGGGACAGGGAACCTACGAGCAGTACTTC. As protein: CASTPGQGTYEQYF.

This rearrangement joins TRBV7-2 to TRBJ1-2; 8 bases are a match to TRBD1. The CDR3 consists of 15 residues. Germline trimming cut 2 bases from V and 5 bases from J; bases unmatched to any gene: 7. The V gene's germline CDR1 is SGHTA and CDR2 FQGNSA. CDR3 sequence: CASSLKDRAGYGYTF. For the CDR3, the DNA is TGTGCCAGCAGCTTAAAGGACAGGGCTGGATATGGCTACACCTTC.

The CDR3 is CASRTGGGETQYF. The CDR3 region has the DNA TGCGCCAGCAGGACAGGGGGCGGGGAGACCCAGTACTTC. The rearrangement links TRBV5-1 to TRBJ2-5; 10 bases fit TRBD1. V was clipped by 5 bases and J by 5 bases; unmatched bases: 3. The CDR3 loop spans 13 amino acids. Germline V gives CDR1 SGHRS, CDR2 YFSETQ.

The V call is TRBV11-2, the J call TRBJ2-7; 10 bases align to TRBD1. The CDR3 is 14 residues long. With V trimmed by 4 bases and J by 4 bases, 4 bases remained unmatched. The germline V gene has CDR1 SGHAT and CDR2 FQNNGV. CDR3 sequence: CASSSSGQGYEQYF. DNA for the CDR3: TGTGCCAGCAGCTCCTCGGGACAGGGGTACGAGCAGTACTTC.

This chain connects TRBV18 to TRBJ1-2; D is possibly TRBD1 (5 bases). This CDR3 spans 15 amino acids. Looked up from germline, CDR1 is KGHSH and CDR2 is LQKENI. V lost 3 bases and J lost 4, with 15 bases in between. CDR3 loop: CASSPGFRQSYGYTF. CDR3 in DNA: TGTGCCAGCTCACCCGGTTTCCGACAGTCCTATGGCTACACCTTC.

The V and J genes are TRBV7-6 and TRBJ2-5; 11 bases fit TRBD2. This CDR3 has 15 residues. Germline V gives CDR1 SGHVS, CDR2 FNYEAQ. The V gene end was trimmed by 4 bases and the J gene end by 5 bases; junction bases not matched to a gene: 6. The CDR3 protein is CASSSSGGQWETQYF. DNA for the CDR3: TGTGCCAGCAGCTCTAGCGGGGGGCAATGGGAGACCCAGTACTTC.

The CDR3 nucleotides are TGTGCCAGCAGCTTGAGTAGCGGGGGGGGTTCCTACGAGCAGTACTTC. Protein product: CASSLSSGGGSYEQYF. This chain joins TRBV7-9 and TRBJ2-7, with 11 nucleotides matching TRBD2. CDR1 is SEHNR and CDR2 is FQNEAQ in the germline V gene (reference sequence). The CDR3 consists of 16 residues. The ends lost 3 bases at V and 1 base at J; junction bases unmatched: 5.

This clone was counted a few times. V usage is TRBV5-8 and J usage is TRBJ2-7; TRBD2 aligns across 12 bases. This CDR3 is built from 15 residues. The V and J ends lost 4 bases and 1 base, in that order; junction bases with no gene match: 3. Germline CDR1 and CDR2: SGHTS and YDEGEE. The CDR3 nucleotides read TGTGCCAGCAGCCATGGACTAGCGGGGTCCTACGAGCAGTACTTC. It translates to CASSHGLAGSYEQYF.

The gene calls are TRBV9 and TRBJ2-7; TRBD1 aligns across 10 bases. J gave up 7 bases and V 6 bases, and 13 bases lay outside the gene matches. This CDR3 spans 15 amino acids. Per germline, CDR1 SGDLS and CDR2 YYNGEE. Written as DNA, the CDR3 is TGTGCCAGCAACGATAAAGTCCCGGGACAGGGGGAGCAGTACTTC. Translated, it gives CASNDKVPGQGEQYF. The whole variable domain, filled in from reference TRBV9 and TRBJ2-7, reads DSGVTQTPKHLITATGQRVTLRCSPRSGDLSVYWYQQSLDQGLQFLIQYYNGEERAKGNILERFSAQQFPDLHSELNLSSLELGDSALYFCASNDKVPGQGEQYFGPGTRLTVT.

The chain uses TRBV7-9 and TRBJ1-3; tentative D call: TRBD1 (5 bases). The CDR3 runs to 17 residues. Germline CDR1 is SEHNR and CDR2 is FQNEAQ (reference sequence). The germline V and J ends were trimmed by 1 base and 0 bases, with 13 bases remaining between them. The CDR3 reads CASSLEAGRISGNTIYF. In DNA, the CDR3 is TGTGCCAGCAGCTTAGAAGCGGGACGGATCTCTGGAAACACCATATATTTT.

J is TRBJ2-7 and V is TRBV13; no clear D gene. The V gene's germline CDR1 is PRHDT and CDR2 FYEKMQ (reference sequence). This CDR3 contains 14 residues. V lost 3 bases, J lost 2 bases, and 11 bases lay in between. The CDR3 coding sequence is TGTGCCAGCAGCTTCATCTCTGCGGCCTACGAGCAGTACTTC. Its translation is CASSFISAAYEQYF.

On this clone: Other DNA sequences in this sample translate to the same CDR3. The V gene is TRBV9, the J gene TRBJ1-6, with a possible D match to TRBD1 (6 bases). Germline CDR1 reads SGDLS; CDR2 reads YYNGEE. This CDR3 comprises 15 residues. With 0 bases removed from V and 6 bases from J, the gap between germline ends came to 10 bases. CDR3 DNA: TGTGCCAGCAGCGTAGACAGGGCCGGTAATTCACCCCTCCACTTT. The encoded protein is CASSVDRAGNSPLHF.

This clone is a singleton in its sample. The CDR3 loop is CASSPRDRGYGYTF. CDR3 DNA: TGTGCCAGCAGCCCCCGGGACAGGGGGTATGGCTACACCTTC. V is TRBV5-4 and J is TRBJ1-2, with TRBD1 identical over 11 bases. After removal of 4 bases from V and 5 bases from J, the junction contained 4 bases not matched to a gene. The CDR3 extends over 14 amino acids. Per the germline V gene, CDR1 is SGHNT and CDR2 is YYREEE (reference sequence).

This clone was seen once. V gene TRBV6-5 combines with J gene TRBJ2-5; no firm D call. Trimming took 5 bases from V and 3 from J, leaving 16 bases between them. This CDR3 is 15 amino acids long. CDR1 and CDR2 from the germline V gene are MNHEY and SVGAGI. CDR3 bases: TGTGCCAGCAGTCCCCTAGTGCCCTGGGAAGAGACCCAGTACTTC. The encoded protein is CASSPLVPWEETQYF.

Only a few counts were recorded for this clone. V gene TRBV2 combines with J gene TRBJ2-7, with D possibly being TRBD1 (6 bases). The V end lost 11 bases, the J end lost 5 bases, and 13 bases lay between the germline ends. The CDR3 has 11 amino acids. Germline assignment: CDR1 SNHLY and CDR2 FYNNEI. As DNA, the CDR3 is TGTGCCGGGGGCCCAGGAGACGAGCAGTACTTC. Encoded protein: CAGGPGDEQYF.

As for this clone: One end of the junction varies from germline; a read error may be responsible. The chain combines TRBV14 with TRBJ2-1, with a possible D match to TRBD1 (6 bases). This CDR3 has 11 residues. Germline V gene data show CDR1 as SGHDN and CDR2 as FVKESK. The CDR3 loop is CASSWRTVALF. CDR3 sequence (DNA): TGTGCCAGCAGTTGGAGGACAGTTGCGCTCTTC.

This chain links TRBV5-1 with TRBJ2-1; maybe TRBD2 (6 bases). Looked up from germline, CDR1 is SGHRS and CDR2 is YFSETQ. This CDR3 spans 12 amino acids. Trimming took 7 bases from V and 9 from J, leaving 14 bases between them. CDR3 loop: CASRWGAGEQFF. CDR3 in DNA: TGCGCCAGCCGTTGGGGAGCGGGTGAGCAGTTCTTC.